This entry concerns a single T cell receptor (beta chain). This record comes from a study of OX40 agonist ivuxolimab in advanced cancers. Study at large: The drug used for patients, ivuxolimab, was an agonistic anti-OX40 (CD134) antibody.

Peripheral blood came from all dose cohorts at three timepoints. Germline CDR1 is SGHRS and CDR2 is YFSETQ. V was cut by 5 bases and J by 1 base, with 9 bases left in between. This CDR3 spans 13 amino acids. Clones were sequenced by immunoSEQ multiplex PCR, and TCRdb holds only the in-frame ones, with some missing. The sample yields 70,000 to 95,000 clones, roughly 91% seen once. The chain joins TRBV5-1 to TRBJ1-1, with D hard to call. This receptor was identified in an adult with an advanced solid tumor such as melanoma, head and neck, liver or kidney cancer. The sequencing used CD4+ or CD8+ T cells sorted from blood, collected in a trial of the OX40 agonist ivuxolimab. The CDR3 bases are TGCGCCAGCAGTCCAGAGGGGAACACTGAAGCTTTCTTT. This translates into CASSPEGNTEAFF.